One sample yielded the 21 T cell receptor beta chains listed below, sequenced in a study of T cells in Graves' hyperthyroidism and ophthalmopathy. Amplified TCR beta CDR3 regions derived from RNA transcripts. In the first-round RT-PCR of the TCR CDR3, the HTBI primer set was used. MiXCR was run by TCRdb on the multiplex PCR reads, yielding one entry per CDR3 protein. The sample has 550,000 to 700,000 distinct CDR3 sequences; around 15% are singletons. The sequenced sample consisted of blood. These receptors were obtained from a woman aged 40 to 50 with Graves' ophthalmopathy.

This clonotype was picked up many times. J is TRBJ1-1 and V is TRBV10-3, with D maybe TRBD1 (6 bases). The CDR3 has 14 residues. The germline V gene has CDR1 ENHRY and CDR2 SYGVKD. V was shortened by 6 bases and J by 1 base, with 12 bases between the two germline ends. In DNA form, the CDR3 reads TGTGCCATCAGGGACAGAAGAGAGAACACTGAAGCTTTCTTT. This translates into CAIRDRRENTEAFF.

The chain links TRBV4-1 to TRBJ2-2, with D tentatively TRBD1 (6 bases). This CDR3 has 16 amino acids. V was trimmed by 0 bases and J by 4 bases, leaving 12 bases between them. Germline-derived CDR1 and CDR2 are MGHRA and YSYEKL. DNA of the CDR3: TGCGCCAGCAGCCAAGAACCAGGGGCCACCACCGGGGAGCTGTTTTTT. Protein product: CASSQEPGATTGELFF.

The sample holds many counts of this clonotype. This rearrangement joins TRBV5-1 to TRBJ1-1; 9 bases are shared with TRBD1. Trimming took 4 bases from V and 6 from J; bases not matched to a gene: 10. The CDR3 runs 15 residues. Germline V gene lookup returns CDR1 SGHRS and CDR2 YFSETQ. This chain's CDR3 is CASSATGQGMAEAFF. Written as DNA, the CDR3 is TGCGCCAGCAGCGCGACGGGACAGGGTATGGCTGAAGCTTTCTTT.

This clonotype was picked up a small number of times. V usage is TRBV20-1 and J usage is TRBJ2-2; TRBD2 might be the D (6 bases). Germline CDR1 reads DFQATT; CDR2 reads SNEGSKA (reference sequence). The CDR3 loop spans 16 amino acids. V lost 0 bases and J lost 4, with 15 bases in between. This chain's CDR3 is CSARDRTSRGTGELFF. The CDR3 nucleotides are TGCAGTGCTAGAGATCGAACATCGCGGGGCACCGGGGAGCTGTTTTTT.

This clonotype was seen repeatedly, ten times or more. The rearrangement joins TRBV12-3 or TRBV12-4 to TRBJ2-7, with 13 bases matching TRBD2. The CDR3 loop spans 16 amino acids. V was clipped by 5 bases and J by 2 bases; unmatched bases: 6. CDR3 nucleotides: TGTGCCAGCAGTCCGTTGGGACTAGCGGGAACCTACGAGCAGTACTTC. It encodes CASSPLGLAGTYEQYF.

Many counts were recorded for this clonotype. The chain links TRBV12-3 or TRBV12-4 to TRBJ2-7, with TRBD1 matching over 7 bases. The CDR3 sequence is 13 residues long. V dropped 7 bases and J dropped 4; count of bases not matched to a gene: 7. In DNA, the CDR3 is TGTGCCAGCACCCCCGGACAGGAATACGAGCAGTACTTC. Protein: CASTPGQEYEQYF.

In its sample, this clonotype was seen many times. The rearrangement links TRBV7-2 to TRBJ2-5; D ambiguous. Germline CDR1 reads SGHTA; CDR2 reads FQGNSA. The CDR3 runs to 15 residues. Trimming took 2 bases from V and 8 from J, leaving 18 bases between them. The CDR3 DNA follows: TGTGCCAGCAGCTTATCCGAGGCTCGGGCTCTAACCCAGTACTTC. It specifies CASSLSEARALTQYF.

This clonotype was recorded many times. The chain is built from TRBV27 and TRBJ2-5; 9 bases agree with TRBD1. The CDR3 runs 15 residues. CDR1 and CDR2 (germline): MNHEY, SMNVEV (reference sequence). V was clipped by 5 bases and J by 4 bases; unmatched bases: 8. The CDR3: CASSGWDRDGETQYF. The CDR3 DNA sequence: TGTGCCAGCAGTGGTTGGGACAGGGACGGAGAGACCCAGTACTTC.

The V call is TRBV4-2, the J call TRBJ2-3, with a weak D call TRBD2 (5 bases). Germline V CDR1 and CDR2: LGHNA, YNFKEQ. Trimming shortened V by 2 bases and J by 3 bases, and 18 bases separated the two germline ends. The CDR3 covers 17 residues. The CDR3 nucleotides are TGTGCCAGCAGCCAACGGGCCGCGCCTGGGAGTACAGATACGCAGTATTTT. This translates into CASSQRAAPGSTDTQYF.

This clonotype came up a few times. V is TRBV28 and J is TRBJ2-2; TRBD2 matches at 10 bases. The CDR3 is 16 amino acids. The germline gives CDR1 MDHEN, CDR2 SYDVKM. After removal of 4 bases from V and 2 bases from J, the junction contained 4 bases not matched to a gene. The CDR3 region is CASSSLAGSNTGELFF. The DNA for the CDR3 is TGTGCCAGCAGTTCACTAGCGGGAAGCAACACCGGGGAGCTGTTTTTT.

CDR3 protein: CATSRHLWGSGYGYTF. Here the CDR3 DNA reads TGTGCCACCAGCAGGCATCTCTGGGGTAGTGGCTATGGCTACACCTTC. The chain combines TRBV15 with TRBJ1-2; no clear D. V lost 3 bases, J lost 4 bases, and 18 bases lay in between. CDR1 is LNHNV, CDR2 YYDKDF, per germline (reference sequence). The CDR3 is made up of 16 amino acids. The full variable domain, rest sourced from reference TRBV15 and TRBJ1-2, is DAMVIQNPRYQVTQFGKPVTLSCSQTLNHNVMYWYQQKSSQAPKLLFHYYDKDFNNEADTPDNFQSRRPNTSFCFLDIRSPGLGDTAMYLCATSRHLWGSGYGYTFGSGTRLTVV.

This clonotype was picked up a small number of times. The chain has TRBV10-3 and TRBJ2-6; a weak D match, TRBD1 (6 bases). This CDR3 is 17 amino acids long. Between the trimmed V and J ends, which lost 5 bases and 0 bases, there was a span of 14 bases. The germline CDR1 and CDR2 sequences are ENHRY and SYGVKD. CDR3 protein: CAISSRTVPSGANVLTF. The CDR3 coding sequence is TGTGCCATCAGTAGCCGGACAGTCCCCTCTGGGGCCAACGTCCTGACTTTC.

This clonotype has ten or more counts. The genes are TRBV2 and TRBJ1-1, with unresolved D. There are 15 residues in the CDR3. Trimming took off 2 bases at V and 1 base at J, with 11 bases between the two ends. Germline V gene sequence: CDR1 SNHLY, CDR2 FYNNEI. CDR3 nucleotide sequence: TGTGCCAGCAGTGAATTCGGGGTAGGGAACACTGAAGCTTTCTTT. It encodes CASSEFGVGNTEAFF.

In its sample, this clonotype was seen many times. The rearrangement links TRBV7-2 to TRBJ1-1; tentatively, D is TRBD1 (6 bases). The CDR3 consists of 13 residues. The V end lost 6 bases, the J end lost 2 bases, and 10 bases lay between the germline ends. Germline CDR1 SGHTA, CDR2 FQGNSA. The CDR3 DNA is TGTGCCAGCAGATGGACAGTTAACACTGAAGCTTTCTTT. Its translation: CASRWTVNTEAFF.

This clonotype was recorded a few times. This chain joins TRBV29-1 and TRBJ2-7; D is ambiguous. Trimming shortened V by 4 bases and J by 4 bases, and 17 bases separated the two germline ends. The CDR3 totals 14 residues. Germline assignment: CDR1 SQVTM and CDR2 ANQGSEA. Here the CDR3 reads CSVVRPGLGYEQYF. The CDR3 bases are TGCAGCGTTGTAAGGCCGGGCCTCGGGTACGAGCAGTACTTC.

This clonotype came up many times. This chain connects TRBV7-2 to TRBJ1-5; D gene unclear. This CDR3 contains 14 residues. Per the germline V gene, CDR1 is SGHTA and CDR2 is FQGNSA. V lost 0 bases and J 3 bases, leaving 6 bases between the germline ends. The CDR3: CASSLAQTNQPQHF. In nucleotides, the CDR3 is TGTGCCAGCAGCTTAGCGCAAACCAATCAGCCCCAGCATTTT. The full variable domain, rest sourced from reference TRBV7-2 and TRBJ1-5, is GAGVSQSPSNKVTEKGKDVELRCDPISGHTALYWYRQSLGQGLEFLIYFQGNSAPDKSGLPSDRFSAERTGGSVSTLTIQRTQQEDSAVYLCASSLAQTNQPQHFGDGTRLSIL.

The genes are TRBV5-1 and TRBJ2-7; 10 bases line up with TRBD2. The germline CDR1 and CDR2 sequences are SGHRS and YFSETQ. The CDR3 extends over 15 amino acids. J gave up 7 bases and V 0 bases, and 7 bases lay outside the gene matches. CDR3 in DNA: TGCGCCAGCAGCTTGGAAAGCGGGAGGGCGGGGGAGCAGTACTTC. It translates to CASSLESGRAGEQYF.

The CDR3 nucleotides read TGTGCCAGCAGTCATTGGACAGGGTACCAAGAGACCCAGTACTTC. It specifies CASSHWTGYQETQYF. The chain recombines TRBV6-1 with TRBJ2-5; 8 nucleotides align to TRBD1. Germline CDR1 MNHNS, CDR2 SASEGT. The CDR3 is made up of 15 amino acids. The ends lost 5 bases at V and 0 bases at J; junction bases unmatched: 5.

This clonotype was detected only a few times. This sequence joins TRBV12-3 or TRBV12-4 and TRBJ2-7, with 15 bases that match TRBD2. This CDR3 spans 15 amino acids. The V gene end was trimmed by 7 bases and the J gene end by 3 bases; junction bases not matched to a gene: 4. The CDR3 nucleotides read TGTGCCAGCACCTTGGGACTAGCGGGAGGCTACGAGCAGTACTTC. As protein: CASTLGLAGGYEQYF.

The sample holds many counts of this clonotype. V and J are TRBV14 and TRBJ2-7; D may correspond to TRBD1 or TRBD2 (8 bases each). The CDR3 length is 22 residues. The V end lost 4 bases, the J end lost 2 bases, and 36 bases lay between the germline ends. Germline V gene lookup returns CDR1 SGHDN and CDR2 FVKESK. CDR3 sequence (DNA): TGTGCCAGCAGCCCAAGACGAATAAACAGGGGGGGAGCGGGAGAATGGGCCTACGAGCAGTACTTC. Its translation is CASSPRRINRGGAGEWAYEQYF.

This clonotype has more than one count but fewer than ten. CDR3 protein: CASSPTQGDYGYTF. The CDR3 DNA follows: TGTGCCAGCAGTCCTACCCAGGGTGACTATGGCTACACCTTC. The V and J genes are TRBV28 and TRBJ1-2; D may be TRBD1 (5 bases). Trimming took 5 bases from V and 3 from J, leaving 13 bases between them. Germline loops: CDR1 MDHEN, CDR2 SYDVKM. The CDR3 has 14 amino acids.